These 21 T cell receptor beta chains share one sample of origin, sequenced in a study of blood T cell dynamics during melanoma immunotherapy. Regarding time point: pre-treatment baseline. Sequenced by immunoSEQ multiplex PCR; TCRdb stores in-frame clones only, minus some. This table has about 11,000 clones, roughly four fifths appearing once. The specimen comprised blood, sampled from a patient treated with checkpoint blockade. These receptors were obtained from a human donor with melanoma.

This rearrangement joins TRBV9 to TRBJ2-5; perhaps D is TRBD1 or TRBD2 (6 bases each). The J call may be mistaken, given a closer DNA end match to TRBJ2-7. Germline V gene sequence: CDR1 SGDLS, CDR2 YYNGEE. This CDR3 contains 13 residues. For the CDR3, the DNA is TGTGCCAGCAGCGTAGGTGGAGGGGGCGAGCAGTACTTC. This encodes CASSVGGGGEQYF.

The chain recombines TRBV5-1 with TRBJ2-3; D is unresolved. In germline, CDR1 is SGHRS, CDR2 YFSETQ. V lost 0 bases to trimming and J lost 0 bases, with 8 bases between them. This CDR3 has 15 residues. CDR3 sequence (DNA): TGCGCCAGCAGCTTGGGTGGAGTTAGCACAGATACGCAGTATTTT. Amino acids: CASSLGGVSTDTQYF.

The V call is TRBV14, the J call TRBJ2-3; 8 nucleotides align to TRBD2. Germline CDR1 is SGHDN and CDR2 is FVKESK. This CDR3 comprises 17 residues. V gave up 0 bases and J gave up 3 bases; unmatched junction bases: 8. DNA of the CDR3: TGTGCCAGCAGCCAAGACAGCGGGGGCCCTCCAACAGATACGCAGTATTTT. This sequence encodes CASSQDSGGPPTDTQYF.

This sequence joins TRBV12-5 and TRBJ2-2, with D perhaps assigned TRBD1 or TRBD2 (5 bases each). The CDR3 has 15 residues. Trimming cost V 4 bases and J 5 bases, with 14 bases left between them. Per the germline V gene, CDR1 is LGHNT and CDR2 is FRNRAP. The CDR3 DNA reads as TGTGCTAGTGGTTCCACGGGGCCACGGACCGGGGAGCTGTTTTTT. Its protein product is CASGSTGPRTGELFF.

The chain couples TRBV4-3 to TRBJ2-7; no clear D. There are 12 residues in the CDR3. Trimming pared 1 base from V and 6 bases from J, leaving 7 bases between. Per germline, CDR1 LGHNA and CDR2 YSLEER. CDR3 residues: CASSQGPGEQYF. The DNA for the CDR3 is TGCGCCAGCAGCCAAGGACCGGGCGAGCAGTACTTC.

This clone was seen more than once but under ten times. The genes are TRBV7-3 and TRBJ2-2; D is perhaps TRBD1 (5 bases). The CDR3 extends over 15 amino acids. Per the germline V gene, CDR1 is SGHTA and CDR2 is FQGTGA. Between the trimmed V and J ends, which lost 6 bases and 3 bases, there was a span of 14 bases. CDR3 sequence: CASSLGAAHTGELFF. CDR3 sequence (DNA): TGTGCCAGCAGTTTAGGGGCCGCGCACACCGGGGAGCTGTTTTTT.

DNA of the CDR3: TGTGCCAGCAGACCTATCCAGACAGGTCGGGGGGAGCTGTTTTTT. It specifies CASRPIQTGRGELFF. J is TRBJ2-2 and V is TRBV28; maybe TRBD1 (6 bases). This CDR3 has 15 residues. Germline CDR1 is MDHEN and CDR2 is SYDVKM. Trimming stripped 6 bases from V and 8 bases from J, with 19 bases between.

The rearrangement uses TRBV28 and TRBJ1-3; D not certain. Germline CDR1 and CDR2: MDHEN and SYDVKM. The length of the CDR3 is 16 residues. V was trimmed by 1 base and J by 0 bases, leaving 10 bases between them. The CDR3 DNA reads TGTGCCAGCAGTTTATTTGGCGGCAGCTCTGGAAACACCATATATTTT. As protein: CASSLFGGSSGNTIYF.

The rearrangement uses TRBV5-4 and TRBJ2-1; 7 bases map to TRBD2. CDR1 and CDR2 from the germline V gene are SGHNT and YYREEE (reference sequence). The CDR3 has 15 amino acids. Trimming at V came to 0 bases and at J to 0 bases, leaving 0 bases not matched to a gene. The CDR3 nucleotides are TGTGCCAGCAGCTTGGGGGGGGGCTCCTACAATGAGCAGTTCTTC. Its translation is CASSLGGGSYNEQFF.

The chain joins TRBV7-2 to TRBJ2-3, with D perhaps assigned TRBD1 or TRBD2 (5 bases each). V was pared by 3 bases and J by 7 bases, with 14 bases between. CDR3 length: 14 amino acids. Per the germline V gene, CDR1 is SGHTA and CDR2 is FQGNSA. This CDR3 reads CASSLGPRLNTQYF. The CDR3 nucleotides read TGTGCCAGCAGCTTGGGACCCCGTTTAAATACGCAGTATTTT.

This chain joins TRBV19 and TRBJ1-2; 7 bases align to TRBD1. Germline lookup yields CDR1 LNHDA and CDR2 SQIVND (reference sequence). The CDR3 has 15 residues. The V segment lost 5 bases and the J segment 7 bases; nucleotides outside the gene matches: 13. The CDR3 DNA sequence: TGTGCCAGTAGTCGGGACAGCCACCCAGCGGGTGGCTACACCTTC. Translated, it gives CASSRDSHPAGGYTF.

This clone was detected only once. CDR3 in DNA: TGTGCCAGTAGCGACCAGGGACAGGGCTTCTACGAGCAGTACTTC. Its protein is CASSDQGQGFYEQYF. The V gene is TRBV19, the J gene TRBJ2-7; 9 nucleotides line up with TRBD1. This CDR3 is built from 15 residues. V was pared by 6 bases and J by 3 bases, with 9 bases of the junction left unmatched. CDR1 and CDR2 from the germline V gene are LNHDA and SQIVND (reference sequence).

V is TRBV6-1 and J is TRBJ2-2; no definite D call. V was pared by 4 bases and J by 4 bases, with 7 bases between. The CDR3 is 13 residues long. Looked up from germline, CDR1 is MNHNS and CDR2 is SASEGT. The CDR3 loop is CASSAMGTGELFF. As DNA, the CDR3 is TGTGCCAGCAGTGCTATGGGCACCGGGGAGCTGTTTTTT.

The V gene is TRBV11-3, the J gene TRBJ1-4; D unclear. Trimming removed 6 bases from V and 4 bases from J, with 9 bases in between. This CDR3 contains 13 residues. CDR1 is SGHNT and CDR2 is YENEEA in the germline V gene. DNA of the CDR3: TGTGCCAGCAGTGCGGGGAGTAATGAAAAACTGTTTTTT. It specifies CASSAGSNEKLFF. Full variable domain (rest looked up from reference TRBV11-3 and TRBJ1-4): EAGVVQSPRYKIIEKKQPVAFWCNPISGHNTLYWYLQNLGQGPELLIRYENEEAVDDSQLPKDRFSAERLKGVDSTLKIQPAELGDSAVYLCASSAGSNEKLFFGSGTQLSVL.

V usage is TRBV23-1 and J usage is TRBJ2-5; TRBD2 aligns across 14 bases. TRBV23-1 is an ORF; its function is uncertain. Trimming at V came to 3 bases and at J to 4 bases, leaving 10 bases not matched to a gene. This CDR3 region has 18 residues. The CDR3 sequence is CASSQAQTSGGAGETQYF. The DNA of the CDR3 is TGCGCCAGCAGTCAGGCCCAGACTAGCGGGGGGGCAGGAGAGACCCAGTACTTC.

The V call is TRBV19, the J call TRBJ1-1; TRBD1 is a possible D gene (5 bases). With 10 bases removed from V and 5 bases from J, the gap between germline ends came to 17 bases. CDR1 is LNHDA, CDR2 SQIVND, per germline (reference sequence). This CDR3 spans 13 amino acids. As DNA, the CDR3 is TGTGCCACGGGGGAGGGGCGGAGGACTGAAGCTTTCTTT. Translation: CATGEGRRTEAFF.

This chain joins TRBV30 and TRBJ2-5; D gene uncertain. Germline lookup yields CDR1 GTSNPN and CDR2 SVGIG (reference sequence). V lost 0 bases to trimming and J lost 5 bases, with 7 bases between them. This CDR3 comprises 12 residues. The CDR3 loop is CAWSVNGETQYF. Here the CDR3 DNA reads TGTGCCTGGAGTGTAAACGGGGAGACCCAGTACTTC.

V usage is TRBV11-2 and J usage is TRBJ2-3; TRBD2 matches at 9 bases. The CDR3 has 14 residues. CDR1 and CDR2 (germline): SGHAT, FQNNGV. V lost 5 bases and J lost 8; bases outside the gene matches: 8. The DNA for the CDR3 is TGTGCCAGCAGCCCCGGGACTAGCCGAGGTACGCAGTATTTT. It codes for CASSPGTSRGTQYF.

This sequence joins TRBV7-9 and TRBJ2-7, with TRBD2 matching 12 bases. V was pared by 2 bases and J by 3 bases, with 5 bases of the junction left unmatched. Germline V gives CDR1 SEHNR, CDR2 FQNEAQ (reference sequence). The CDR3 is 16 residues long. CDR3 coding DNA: TGTGCCAGCAGCTTACGGGGGACTAGCGGGCACTACGAGCAGTACTTC. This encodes CASSLRGTSGHYEQYF.

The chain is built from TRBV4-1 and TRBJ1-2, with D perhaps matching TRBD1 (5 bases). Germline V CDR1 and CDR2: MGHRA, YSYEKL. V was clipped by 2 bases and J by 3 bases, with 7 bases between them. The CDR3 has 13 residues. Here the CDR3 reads CASSQPGDYGYTF. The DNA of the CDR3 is TGCGCCAGCAGCCAACCGGGGGACTATGGCTACACCTTC.

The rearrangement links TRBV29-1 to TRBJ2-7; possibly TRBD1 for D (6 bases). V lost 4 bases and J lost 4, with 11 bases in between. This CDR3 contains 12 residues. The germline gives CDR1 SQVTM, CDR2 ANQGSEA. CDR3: CSVGGTPYEQYF. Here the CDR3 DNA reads TGCAGCGTTGGTGGGACACCTTACGAGCAGTACTTC.